One sample yielded the 15 T cell receptor beta chains listed below, sequenced in a study of cytomegalovirus exposure and HLA in healthy donors. Generated by immunoSEQ multiplex PCR, the TCRdb table keeps only in-frame clones and is missing some. The sample consists of some 150,000 clones, roughly nine tenths of them appearing once. The sequenced sample consisted of PBMCs. The receptor source for this set is a woman between 18 and 29 years old in good health and CMV-seropositive.

The genes are TRBV29-1 and TRBJ2-3; D perhaps matches TRBD2 (5 bases). Deletions cut 4 bases from V and 6 bases from J, with 20 bases between. This CDR3 comprises 15 residues. Germline lookup yields CDR1 SQVTM and CDR2 ANQGSEA. Written as DNA, the CDR3 is TGCAGCGTTGTTGAGGGTCGAGTGGGTGGGGATACGCAGTATTTT. This gives the protein CSVVEGRVGGDTQYF.

This chain uses TRBV7-9 with TRBJ1-5, with unresolved D. This CDR3 has 14 amino acids. The V end was cut by 3 bases, the J end by 1 base, with 7 bases between. CDR1 SEHNR and CDR2 FQNEAQ come from the germline V gene (reference sequence). The CDR3 bases are TGTGCCAGCAGCTTTACAGCCAGCAATCAGCCCCAGCATTTT. Translation: CASSFTASNQPQHF.

V is TRBV30 and J is TRBJ1-6, with TRBD1 as a possible D gene (5 bases). The CDR3 extends over 13 amino acids. Looked up from germline, CDR1 is GTSNPN and CDR2 is SVGIG (reference sequence). V was pared by 4 bases and J by 9 bases, with 13 bases between. This chain's CDR3 is CAWIGQRGSPLHF. The CDR3 region has the DNA TGTGCCTGGATAGGGCAAAGGGGTTCACCCCTCCACTTT.

This chain connects TRBV15 to TRBJ2-7, with D perhaps TRBD2 (6 bases). The CDR3 is 18 residues long. Trimming left V 1 base short and J 6 bases short, with 25 bases between. The germline gives CDR1 LNHNV, CDR2 YYDKDF (reference sequence). The CDR3 is CATSRVYARGPSFSEQYF. In DNA, the CDR3 is TGTGCCACCAGCAGAGTTTATGCGCGGGGCCCATCTTTCAGCGAGCAGTACTTC.

V and J are TRBV29-1 and TRBJ1-2; D is unresolved. Trimming cost V 3 bases and J 8 bases, with 16 bases left between them. Germline CDR1 SQVTM, CDR2 ANQGSEA. There are 13 residues in the CDR3. In nucleotides, the CDR3 is TGCAGCGTTGAGGGCAGTTCCTTATCAGGCTACACCTTC. Its protein is CSVEGSSLSGYTF.

J is TRBJ2-7 and V is TRBV29-1; 8 nucleotides align to TRBD1. Per germline, CDR1 SQVTM and CDR2 ANQGSEA. CDR3 length: 14 amino acids. With 6 bases clipped from V and 3 bases from J, the junction kept 10 bases outside the gene matches. This chain's CDR3 is CSVKLTGANYEQYF. The CDR3 DNA follows: TGCAGCGTCAAGTTGACAGGGGCGAACTACGAGCAGTACTTC.

The chain combines TRBV30 with TRBJ1-1; D is unclear. The germline V and J ends were trimmed by 4 bases and 0 bases, with 6 bases remaining between them. The CDR3 has 12 amino acids. CDR1 is GTSNPN, CDR2 SVGIG, per germline (reference sequence). This CDR3 is CAWILMNTEAFF. The CDR3 region has the DNA TGTGCCTGGATACTGATGAACACTGAAGCTTTCTTT.

The genes are TRBV29-1 and TRBJ2-1; 13 bases map to TRBD2. Germline V gives CDR1 SQVTM, CDR2 ANQGSEA. This CDR3 has 16 amino acids. V dropped 8 bases and J dropped 0; count of bases not matched to a gene: 7. The CDR3 loop reads CSPWGLAGSSYNEQFF. Here the CDR3 DNA reads TGCAGCCCTTGGGGACTAGCGGGGAGCTCCTACAATGAGCAGTTCTTC.

This chain connects TRBV5-5 to TRBJ2-7, with D tentatively TRBD1 (6 bases). Per the germline V gene, CDR1 is SGHKS and CDR2 is YYEKEE (reference sequence). The CDR3 runs 12 residues. V lost 4 bases to trimming and J lost 3 bases, with 8 bases between them. CDR3: CASSPTGYEQYF. The CDR3 coding sequence is TGTGCCAGCAGCCCGACAGGCTACGAGCAGTACTTC.

The J gene is TRBJ1-3, the V gene TRBV5-1, with D possibly matching TRBD1 (6 bases). The V gene's germline CDR1 is SGHRS and CDR2 YFSETQ. The CDR3 contains 17 residues. The ends were cut back, 1 base at V and 2 bases at J, with 16 bases in the middle. CDR3 sequence reads: CASSLWSVGGAGNTIYF. The CDR3 region has the DNA TGCGCCAGCAGCTTGTGGTCTGTTGGGGGCGCTGGAAACACCATATATTTT.

The genes are TRBV28 and TRBJ2-5; 7 nucleotides line up with TRBD2. Germline V gene data show CDR1 as MDHEN and CDR2 as SYDVKM. J gave up 9 bases and V 2 bases, and 12 bases lay outside the gene matches. This CDR3 is built from 15 residues. CDR3 sequence: CASSLVGGGELAQYF. The CDR3 DNA sequence: TGTGCCAGCAGTTTAGTTGGCGGGGGAGAATTGGCCCAGTACTTC. The whole variable domain, remainder taken from reference TRBV28 and TRBJ2-5, is DVKVTQSSRYLVKRTGEKVFLECVQDMDHENMFWYRQDPGLGLRLIYFSYDVKMKEKGDIPEGYSVSREKKERFSLILESASTNQTSMYLCASSLVGGGELAQYFGPGTRLLVL.

CDR3: CASSFIWGPGGYTF. CDR3 DNA: TGTGCCAGCAGCTTCATCTGGGGGCCGGGTGGCTACACCTTC. V usage is TRBV5-6 and J usage is TRBJ1-2; a possible D gene is TRBD1 (6 bases). The V and J ends lost 2 bases and 7 bases respectively, with 15 bases between them. CDR3 length equals 14 residues. Germline V gene sequence: CDR1 SGHDT, CDR2 YYEEEE.

The chain carries TRBV6-5 and TRBJ1-2; D unclear. The CDR3 contains 13 residues. Germline CDR1 MNHEY, CDR2 SVGAGI. V gave up 5 bases and J gave up 8 bases, with 15 bases separating them. The CDR3 loop is CASSEGRVGGYTF. CDR3 bases: TGTGCCAGCAGTGAAGGGAGGGTTGGGGGCTACACCTTC.

This chain links TRBV2 with TRBJ1-1; D gene ambiguous. The CDR3 covers 13 residues. From germline, CDR1 is SNHLY and CDR2 FYNNEI. V shed 4 bases and J shed 8 bases, with 14 bases lying between them. This chain's CDR3 is CASSAGSAREAFF. The CDR3 coding sequence is TGTGCCAGCAGTGCCGGGAGCGCCCGCGAAGCTTTCTTT.

V gene TRBV5-1 combines with J gene TRBJ2-1; weak D call: TRBD1 (6 bases). CDR3 length: 16 amino acids. V was cut by 0 bases and J by 1 base, with 11 bases left in between. CDR1 and CDR2 (germline): SGHRS, YFSETQ. CDR3 amino acids: CASSLAGAPSYNEQFF. DNA for the CDR3: TGCGCCAGCAGCTTGGCAGGGGCTCCATCCTACAATGAGCAGTTCTTC.